This T cell receptor (beta chain) was recorded in a study of graft-versus-host responses after intestinal transplantation. Only in-frame clones appear in the TCRdb table, and some are missing; sequencing was by immunoSEQ multiplex PCR. The sample lists around 92,000 clones; roughly 86% were seen once. Losses at the gene ends were 2 bases for V and 4 bases for J; bases not matched to a gene: 8. The V gene's germline CDR1 is SGHVS and CDR2 FQNEAQ. CDR3 size: 17 residues. The chain employs TRBV7-8 and TRBJ2-6; 7 bases match TRBD1. This sample comprised PBMCs, obtained 255 days after intestinal transplant. This TCR derives from a human patient who received an intestinal transplant, so some T cells may come from the graft donor. The CDR3 reads CASSLPGGSTGANVLTF. The CDR3 nucleotides are TGTGCCAGCAGCTTACCAGGGGGTAGTACGGGGGCCAACGTCCTGACTTTC. The entire variable domain, with the rest obtained from reference TRBV7-8 and TRBJ2-6, is as follows: GAGVSQSPRYKVAKRGQDVALRCDPISGHVSLFWYQQALGQGPEFLTYFQNEAQLDKSGLPSDRFFAERPEGSVSTLKIQRTQQEDSAVYLCASSLPGGSTGANVLTFGAGSRLTVL.